This section outlines one TCR beta chain sequence together with its context. Antigen specificity is unknown. This entry is derived from a study of monozygotic twins with inflammatory bowel disease. Study results and caveats: Repertoires of patients may have been made more variable by differing immunosuppressive treatments.

Every single donor had a roughly 2.5 ml blood sample drawn. TCRdb reprocessed the 5' RACE reads, with one entry per CDR3 protein and no DNA. This repertoire includes about 330,000 distinct CDR3 sequences. The receptor's source is a human donor with ulcerative colitis or Crohn's disease, or a healthy co-twin of an affected twin (not recorded which). Specimen: blood.

The CDR3 is CSVLRQSTDTQYF. The rearrangement uses TRBV29-1 and TRBJ2-3; as DNA is missing, the TRBD1 call by TCRdb cannot be tested. Germline values: CDR1 SQVTM, CDR2 ANQGSEA. The CDR3 extends over 13 amino acids.